The TCR beta chain described here comes from a study of control samples from healthy donors and cancer patients. Assay used: immunoSEQ multiplex PCR; TCRdb lists only in-frame clones, some missing. The sample holds over 200,000 clones, roughly 87% seen once. The material sequenced was PBMCs. This receptor was taken from a woman aged 60-70 years with lung cancer.

CDR3 nucleotides: TGTGCCAGCAGCGCCGGGACAGGGTTCAATGAGCAGTTCTTC. Protein: CASSAGTGFNEQFF. This chain uses TRBV9 with TRBJ2-1, with 9 bases identical to TRBD1. The trim removed 3 bases at V and 6 bases at J, leaving 4 bases unmatched. Germline V gene lookup returns CDR1 SGDLS and CDR2 YYNGEE. This CDR3 comprises 14 residues. The full variable domain, completed using reference TRBV9 and TRBJ2-1, is DSGVTQTPKHLITATGQRVTLRCSPRSGDLSVYWYQQSLDQGLQFLIQYYNGEERAKGNILERFSAQQFPDLHSELNLSSLELGDSALYFCASSAGTGFNEQFFGPGTRLTVL.